A selection of T cell receptor beta chains follows, all from one sample in a study of long-term antiretroviral therapy in people with HIV. Clones were read by immunoSEQ multiplex PCR, and TCRdb kept only the in-frame ones, dropping some. The sample contains about 35,000 clones, approximately 74% of which appear only once. Specimen: unsorted PBMCs, collected 3 years after starting antiretroviral therapy. The receptor source for this set is a man aged 50 to 60 with HIV. CDR3s include the opening cysteine and the closing phenylalanine or tryptophan.

>TRBJ1-2|TRBV6-1
CASSEAGDISGYTF
>TRBJ2-7|TRBV7-9
CASSSQVYEQYF
>TRBJ1-1|TRBV14
CASSQARGLNTEAFF
>TRBJ2-3|TRBV4-3
CASSQDYFLAGGRTDTQYF
>TRBJ2-3|TRBV18
CASSPQYTDTQYF
>TRBJ1-3|TRBV7-9
CASSLTGGASGNTIYF
>TRBJ2-3|TRBV4-2
CASSEVRQGTGTRTDTQYF
>TRBJ2-7|TRBV6-1
CASSDGYEQYF
>TRBJ1-1|TRBV28
CASRRGQGAAEAFF
>TRBJ2-7|TRBV5-1
CASSSNPGAPYEQYF
>TRBJ1-1|TRBV7-9
CASSLRQGGNTEAFF
>TRBJ2-5|TRBV5-4
CASSLSGTEETQYF
>TRBJ2-1|TRBV7-9
CASSPPGTRINEQFF
>TRBJ2-3|TRBV5-6
CASSYGDTQYF
>TRBJ2-7|TRBV18
CASSGGQTRGYEQYF
>TRBJ1-4|TRBV7-9
CASSHNGGREKLFF
>TRBJ2-1|TRBV11-2
CASSRLGGSYNEQFF
>TRBJ2-6|TRBV7-2
CASSPRVPTTSGANVLTF
>TRBJ2-7|TRBV7-9
CASSGTGVTYEQYF
>TRBJ2-6|TRBV5-6
CASSRANVLTF
>TRBJ2-5|TRBV6-6
CASSYLGQGPDETQYF
>TRBJ1-2|TRBV18
CASSQGADGYTF
>TRBJ2-1|TRBV19
CASSRQGSANEQFF
>TRBJ1-1|TRBV7-8
CASSLAPSGLNTEAFF
>TRBJ2-2|TRBV6-6
CASTGTGLNTGELFF
>TRBJ1-2|TRBV29-1
CSVEGQGNGYTF
>TRBJ1-2|TRBV4-3
CASSQDWQGSYGYTF
>TRBJ2-2|TRBV30
CAWEGGANTGELFF
>TRBJ2-2|TRBV13
CASSLGRTSGSPNTGELFF
>TRBJ1-2|TRBV11-2
CASSLAPEVMGYTF
>TRBJ2-6|TRBV7-2
CASSPGSFSGANVLTF
>TRBJ1-1|TRBV7-6
CASSLDRQGNTEAFF
>TRBJ1-1|TRBV27
CASSLQQGTEAFF
>TRBJ2-1|TRBV19
CASSWGQYNEQFF
>TRBJ2-7|TRBV5-6
CASSLETHYEQYF
>TRBJ1-5|TRBV18
CASSPTGNQPQHF
>TRBJ2-2|TRBV18
CASSPYATGELFF
>TRBJ2-1|TRBV9
CASSARTSGGPNEQFF
>TRBJ2-5|TRBV28
CASSLRDNPLKTQYF
>TRBJ2-3|TRBV30
CAWTETSGRTDTQYF
>TRBJ1-3|TRBV18
CASSPRGGLNTIYF
>TRBJ1-2|TRBV5-1
CASSRTGPDGYTF
>TRBJ1-2|TRBV10-1
CASSESITGGVYGYTF
>TRBJ1-1|TRBV7-2
CASSLGHNTEAFF
>TRBJ2-7|TRBV7-9
CASSLAGRGRDEQYF
>TRBJ1-3|TRBV18
CASSPERSSGNTIYF
>TRBJ1-1|TRBV7-2
CASSLQGGGTEAFF
>TRBJ2-7|TRBV5-6
CASSSPARSYEQYF
>TRBJ2-2|TRBV7-9
CASSPPGHRTGELFF
>TRBJ2-3|TRBV28
CVSTRGRAGDTQYF
>TRBJ2-3|TRBV7-9
CASRRGFRQGPTDTQYF
>TRBJ2-1|TRBV7-2
CASSSGLAGGRQFF
>TRBJ2-7|TRBV5-6
CASSYGNSYEQYF
>TRBJ1-4|TRBV7-9
CASSLRGTNEKLFF
>TRBJ1-1|TRBV28
CASSRPGEMNTEAFF
>TRBJ2-7|TRBV4-1
CASSQKTGGVLPYEQYF
>TRBJ2-7|TRBV18
CASSPSGGVLSSYEQYF